This T cell receptor (beta chain) stems from a study of T cells in Graves' hyperthyroidism and ophthalmopathy. Study results and limitations: Prediction of ophthalmopathy progression came a median roughly 6.7 months pre-onset. Stable hyperthyroidism was told apart from ophthalmopathy by a model built on 13 V-J features.

Thyroid ultrasound, orbital computed tomography, clinical symptoms, and serum thyroxine and TRAb underpinned diagnoses. Template material for amplifying TCR beta CDR3 regions consisted of RNA transcripts. With the HTBI primer set, the TCR CDR3 went through a first round of RT-PCR. TCRdb processed the multiplex PCR reads anew with MiXCR; each CDR3 protein has one entry. The sample lists hundreds of thousands of distinct CDR3 sequences, roughly 17% occurring once. This clonotype was detected ten times or more. Its antigen remains unidentified. The CDR3 totals 15 residues. V shed 1 base and J shed 6 bases, with 16 bases lying between them.

Sequencing was performed on blood. The chain is built from TRBV12-3 or TRBV12-4 and TRBJ2-7; D is unclear. The receptor was isolated from a woman under 30 with Graves' ophthalmopathy. CDR3 bases: TGTGCCAGCAGTTTAGAACTTGGGTGGCCGGGCGAGCAGTACTTC. Amino acids: CASSLELGWPGEQYF.